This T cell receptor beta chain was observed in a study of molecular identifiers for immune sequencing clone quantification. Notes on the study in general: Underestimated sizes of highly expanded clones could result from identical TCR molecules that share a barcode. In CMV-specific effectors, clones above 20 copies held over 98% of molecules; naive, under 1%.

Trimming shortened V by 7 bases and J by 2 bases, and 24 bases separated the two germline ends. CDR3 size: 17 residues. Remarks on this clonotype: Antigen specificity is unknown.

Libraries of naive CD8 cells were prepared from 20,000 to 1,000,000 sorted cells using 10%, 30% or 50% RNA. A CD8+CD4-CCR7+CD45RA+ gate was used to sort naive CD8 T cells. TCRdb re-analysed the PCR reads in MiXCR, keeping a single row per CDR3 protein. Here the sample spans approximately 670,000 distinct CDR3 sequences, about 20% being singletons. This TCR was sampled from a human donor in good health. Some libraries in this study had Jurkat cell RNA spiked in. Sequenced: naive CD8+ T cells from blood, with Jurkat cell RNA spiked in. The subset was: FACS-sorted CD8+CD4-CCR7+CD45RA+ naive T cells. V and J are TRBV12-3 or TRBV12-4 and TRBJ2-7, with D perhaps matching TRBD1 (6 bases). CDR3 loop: CASTQSRGHGPPYEQYF. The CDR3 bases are TGTGCCAGCACTCAGTCCAGGGGCCACGGGCCCCCCTACGAGCAGTACTTC.